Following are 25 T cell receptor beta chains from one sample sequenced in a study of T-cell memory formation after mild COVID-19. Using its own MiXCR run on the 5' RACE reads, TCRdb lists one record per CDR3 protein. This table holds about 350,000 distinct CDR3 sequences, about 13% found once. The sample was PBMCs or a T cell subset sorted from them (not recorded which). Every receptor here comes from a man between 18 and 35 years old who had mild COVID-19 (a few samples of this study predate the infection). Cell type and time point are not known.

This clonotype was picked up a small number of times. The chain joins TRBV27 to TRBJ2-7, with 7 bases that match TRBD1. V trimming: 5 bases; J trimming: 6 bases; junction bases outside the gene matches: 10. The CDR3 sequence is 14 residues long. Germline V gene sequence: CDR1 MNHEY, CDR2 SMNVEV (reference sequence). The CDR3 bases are TGTGCCAGCAGTCGGGGAGACAGGGACGGCGAGCAGTACGTC. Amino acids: CASSRGDRDGEQYV.

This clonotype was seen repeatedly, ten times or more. This CDR3 reads CASSQRVGLTLGTDTQYF. For the CDR3, the DNA is TGTGCCAGCAGCCAGAGGGTCGGGCTTACCCTAGGGACAGATACGCAGTATTTT. The chain carries TRBV11-2 and TRBJ2-3; TRBD2 might be the D (5 bases). V lost 5 bases, J lost 3 bases, and 24 bases lay in between. Germline V lookup: CDR1 SGHAT, CDR2 FQNNGV. CDR3 size: 18 residues.

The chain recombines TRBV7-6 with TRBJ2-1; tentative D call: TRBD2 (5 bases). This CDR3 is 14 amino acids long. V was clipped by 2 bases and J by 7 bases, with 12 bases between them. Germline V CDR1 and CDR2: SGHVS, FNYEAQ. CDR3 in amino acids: CASSLLGSLNEQFF. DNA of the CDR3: TGTGCCAGCAGCTTATTAGGGAGTCTTAATGAGCAGTTCTTC.

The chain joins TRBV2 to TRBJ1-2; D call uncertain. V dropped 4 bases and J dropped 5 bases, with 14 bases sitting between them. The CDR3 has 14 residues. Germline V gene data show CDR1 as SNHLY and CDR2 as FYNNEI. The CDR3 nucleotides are TGTGCCAGCAGTGTTAATCCGGGAGGGTATGGCTACACCTTC. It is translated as CASSVNPGGYGYTF. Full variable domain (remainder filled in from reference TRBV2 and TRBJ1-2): EPEVTQTPSHQVTQMGQEVILRCVPISNHLYFYWYRQILGQKVEFLVSFYNNEISEKSEIFDDQFSVERPDGSNFTLKIRSTKLEDSAMYFCASSVNPGGYGYTFGSGTRLTVV.

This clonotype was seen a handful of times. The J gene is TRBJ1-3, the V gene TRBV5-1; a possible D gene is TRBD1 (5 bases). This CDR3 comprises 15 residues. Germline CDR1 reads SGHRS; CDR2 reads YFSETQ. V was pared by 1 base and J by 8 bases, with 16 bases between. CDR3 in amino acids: CASSLTGGKLDTIYF. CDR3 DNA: TGCGCCAGCAGCTTGACAGGCGGGAAGTTGGACACCATATATTTT.

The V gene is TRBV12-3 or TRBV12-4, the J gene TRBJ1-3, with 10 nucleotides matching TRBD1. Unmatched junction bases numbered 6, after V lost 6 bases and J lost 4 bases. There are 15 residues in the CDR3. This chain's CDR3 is CASRLDRGSGNTIYF. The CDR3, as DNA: TGTGCCAGCAGGCTGGACAGGGGGTCGGGAAACACCATATATTTT.

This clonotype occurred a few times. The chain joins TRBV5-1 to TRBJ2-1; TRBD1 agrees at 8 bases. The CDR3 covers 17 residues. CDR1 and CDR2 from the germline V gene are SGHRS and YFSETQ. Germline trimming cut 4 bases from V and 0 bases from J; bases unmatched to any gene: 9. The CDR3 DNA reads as TGCGCCAGCAGCGGTGGACAGGGCCTCAGCTCCTACAATGAGCAGTTCTTC. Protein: CASSGGQGLSSYNEQFF. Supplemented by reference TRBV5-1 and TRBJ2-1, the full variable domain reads KAGVTQTPRYLIKTRGQQVTLSCSPISGHRSVSWYQQTPGQGLQFLFEYFSETQRNKGNFPGRFSGRQFSNSRSEMNVSTLELGDSALYLCASSGGQGLSSYNEQFFGPGTRLTVL.

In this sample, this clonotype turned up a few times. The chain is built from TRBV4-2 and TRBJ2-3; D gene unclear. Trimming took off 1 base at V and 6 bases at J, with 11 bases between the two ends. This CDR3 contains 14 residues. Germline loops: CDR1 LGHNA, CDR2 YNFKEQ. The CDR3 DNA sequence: TGTGCCAGCAGCCAAGGAGCCGATGCGGATACGCAGTATTTT. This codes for CASSQGADADTQYF.

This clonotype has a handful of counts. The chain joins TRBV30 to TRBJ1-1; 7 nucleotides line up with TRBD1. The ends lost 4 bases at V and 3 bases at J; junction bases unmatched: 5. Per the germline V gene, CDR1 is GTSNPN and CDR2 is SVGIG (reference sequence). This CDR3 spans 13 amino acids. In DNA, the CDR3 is TGTGCCTGGAAGTTCCAGGGGGACACTGAAGCTTTCTTT. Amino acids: CAWKFQGDTEAFF.

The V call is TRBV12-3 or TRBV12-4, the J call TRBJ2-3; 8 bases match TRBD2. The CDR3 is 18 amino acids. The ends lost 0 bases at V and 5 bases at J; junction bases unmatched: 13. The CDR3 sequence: CASSLAARTSGSKDTQYF. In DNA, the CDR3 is TGTGCCAGCAGTTTAGCCGCTAGAACTAGCGGATCAAAAGATACGCAGTATTTT.

CDR3: CASQDPLGTQYF. The CDR3 region has the DNA TGTGCCAGCCAGGACCCGTTAGGGACCCAGTACTTC. The gene calls are TRBV6-5 and TRBJ2-5; no definite D call. The V end lost 8 bases, the J end lost 7 bases, and 14 bases lay between the germline ends. This CDR3 contains 12 residues. Germline CDR1 is MNHEY and CDR2 is SVGAGI.

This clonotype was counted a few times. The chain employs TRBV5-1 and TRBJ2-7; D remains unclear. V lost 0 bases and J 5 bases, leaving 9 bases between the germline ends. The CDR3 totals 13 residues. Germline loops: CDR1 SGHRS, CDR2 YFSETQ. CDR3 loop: CASSLGPSNEQYF. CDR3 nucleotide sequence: TGCGCCAGCAGCTTGGGGCCCAGTAACGAGCAGTACTTC.

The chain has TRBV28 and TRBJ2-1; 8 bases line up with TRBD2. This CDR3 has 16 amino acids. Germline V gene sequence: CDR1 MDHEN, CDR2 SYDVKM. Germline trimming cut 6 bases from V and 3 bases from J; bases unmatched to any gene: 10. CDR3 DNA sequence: TGTGCCAGCAGCTTTAGCGGGGCTGCGGGCTACAATGAGCAGTTCTTC. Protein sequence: CASSFSGAAGYNEQFF.

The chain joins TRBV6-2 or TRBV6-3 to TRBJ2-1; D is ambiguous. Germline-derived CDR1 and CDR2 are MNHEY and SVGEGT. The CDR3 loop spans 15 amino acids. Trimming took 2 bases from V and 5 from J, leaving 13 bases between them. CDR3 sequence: CASSYPPVLDNEQFF. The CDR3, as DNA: TGTGCCAGCAGTTACCCTCCCGTTCTCGACAATGAGCAGTTCTTC.

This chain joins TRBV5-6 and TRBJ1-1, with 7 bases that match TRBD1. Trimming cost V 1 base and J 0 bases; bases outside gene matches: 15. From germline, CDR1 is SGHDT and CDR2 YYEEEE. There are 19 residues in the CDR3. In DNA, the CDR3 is TGTGCCAGCAGCTTGAATCCCACACAGGGGAGAGGACTGAACACTGAAGCTTTCTTT. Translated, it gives CASSLNPTQGRGLNTEAFF.

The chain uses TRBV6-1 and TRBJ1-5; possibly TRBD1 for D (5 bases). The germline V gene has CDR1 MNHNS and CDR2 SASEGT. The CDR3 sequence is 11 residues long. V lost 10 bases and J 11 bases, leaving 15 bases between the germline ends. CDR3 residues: CATLRGGTQHF. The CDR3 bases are TGTGCCACACTCCGCGGGGGGACCCAGCATTTT.

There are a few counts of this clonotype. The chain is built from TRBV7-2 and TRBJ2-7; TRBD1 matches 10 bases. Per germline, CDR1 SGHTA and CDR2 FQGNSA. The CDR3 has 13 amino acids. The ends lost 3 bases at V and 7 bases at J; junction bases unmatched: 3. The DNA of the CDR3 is TGTGCCAGCAGCTTGGGACAGGGGAGGGAGCAGTACTTC. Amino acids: CASSLGQGREQYF.

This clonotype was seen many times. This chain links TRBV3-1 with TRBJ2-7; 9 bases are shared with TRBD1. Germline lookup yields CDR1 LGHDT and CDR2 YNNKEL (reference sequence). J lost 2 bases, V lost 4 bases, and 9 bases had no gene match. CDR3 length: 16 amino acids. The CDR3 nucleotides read TGTGCCAGCAGCCCGATGAACAGGGGGCGACCCTACGAGCAGTACTTC. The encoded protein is CASSPMNRGRPYEQYF.

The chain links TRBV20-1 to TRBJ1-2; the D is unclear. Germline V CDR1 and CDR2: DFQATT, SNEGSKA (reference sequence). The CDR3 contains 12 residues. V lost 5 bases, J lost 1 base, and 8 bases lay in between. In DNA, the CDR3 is TGCAGTGCTCGTCAGTTTAACTATGGCTACACCTTC. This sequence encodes CSARQFNYGYTF.

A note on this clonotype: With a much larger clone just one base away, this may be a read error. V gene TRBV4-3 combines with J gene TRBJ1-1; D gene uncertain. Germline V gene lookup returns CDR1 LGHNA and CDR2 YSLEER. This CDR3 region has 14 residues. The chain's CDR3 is CSSSQDSTSGRAFF. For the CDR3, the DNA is TGCTCCAGCAGCCAAGATTCGACCTCCGGTCGGGCTTTCTTT.

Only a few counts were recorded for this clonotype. CDR3 in DNA: TGTGCCAGCAGCTTATGGGCAGGGGCCGGGGAGCTGTTTTTT. Translating gives CASSLWAGAGELFF. The chain joins TRBV11-2 to TRBJ2-2, with D tentatively TRBD1 (6 bases). The germline V gene encodes CDR1 SGHAT and CDR2 FQNNGV. Between the trimmed V and J ends, which lost 2 bases and 6 bases, there was a span of 10 bases. The CDR3 covers 14 residues. Filled out from reference TRBV11-2 and TRBJ2-2, the complete variable domain reads EAGVAQSPRYKIIEKRQSVAFWCNPISGHATLYWYQQILGQGPKLLIQFQNNGVVDDSQLPKDRFSAERLKGVDSTLKIQPAKLEDSAVYLCASSLWAGAGELFFGEGSRLTVL.

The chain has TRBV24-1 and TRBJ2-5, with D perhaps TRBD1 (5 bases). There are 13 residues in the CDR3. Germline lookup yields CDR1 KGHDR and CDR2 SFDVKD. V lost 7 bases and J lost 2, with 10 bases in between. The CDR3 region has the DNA TGTGCCACCAGGGACATGGAACAAGAGACCCAGTACTTC. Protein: CATRDMEQETQYF.

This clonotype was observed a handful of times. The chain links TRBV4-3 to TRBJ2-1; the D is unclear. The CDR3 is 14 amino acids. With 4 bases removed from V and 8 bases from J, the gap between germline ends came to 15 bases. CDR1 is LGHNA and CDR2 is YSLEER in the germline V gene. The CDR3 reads CASSPEVLGYEQFF. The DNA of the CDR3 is TGCGCCAGCAGCCCAGAGGTTCTGGGGTATGAGCAGTTCTTC.

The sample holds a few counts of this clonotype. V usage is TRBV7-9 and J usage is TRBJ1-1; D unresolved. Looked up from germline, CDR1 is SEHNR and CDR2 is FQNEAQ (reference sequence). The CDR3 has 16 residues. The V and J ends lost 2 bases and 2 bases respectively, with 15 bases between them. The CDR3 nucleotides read TGTGCCAGCAGCTTACCATGGGAGGGTCCTAACACTGAAGCTTTCTTT. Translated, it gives CASSLPWEGPNTEAFF. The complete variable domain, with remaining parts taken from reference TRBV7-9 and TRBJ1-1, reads DTGVSQNPRHKITKRGQNVTFRCDPISEHNRLYWYRQTLGQGPEFLTYFQNEAQLEKSRLLSDRFSAERPKGSFSTLEIQRTEQGDSAMYLCASSLPWEGPNTEAFFGQGTRLTVV.

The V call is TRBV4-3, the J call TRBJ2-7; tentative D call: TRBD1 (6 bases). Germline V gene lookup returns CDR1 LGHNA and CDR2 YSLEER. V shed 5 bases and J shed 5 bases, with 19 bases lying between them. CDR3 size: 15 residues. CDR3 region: CASSANRQGSDEQYF. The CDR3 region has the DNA TGCGCCAGCAGCGCAAATCGGCAGGGGAGCGACGAGCAGTACTTC.